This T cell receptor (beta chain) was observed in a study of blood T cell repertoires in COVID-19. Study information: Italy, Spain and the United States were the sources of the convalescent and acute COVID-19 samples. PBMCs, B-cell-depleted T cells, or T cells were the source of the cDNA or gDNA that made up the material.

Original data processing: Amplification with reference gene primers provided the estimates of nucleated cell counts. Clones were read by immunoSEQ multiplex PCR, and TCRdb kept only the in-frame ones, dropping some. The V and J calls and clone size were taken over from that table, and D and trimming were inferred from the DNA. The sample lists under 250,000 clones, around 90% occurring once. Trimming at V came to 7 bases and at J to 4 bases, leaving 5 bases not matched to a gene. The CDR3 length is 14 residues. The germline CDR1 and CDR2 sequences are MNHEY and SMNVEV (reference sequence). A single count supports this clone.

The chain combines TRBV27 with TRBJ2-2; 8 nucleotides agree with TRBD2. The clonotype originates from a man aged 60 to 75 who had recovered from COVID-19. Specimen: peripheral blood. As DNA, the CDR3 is TGTGCCAGCATGGGACTAGGAGGCACCGGGGAGCTGTTTTTT. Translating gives CASMGLGGTGELFF.